Listed below are T cell receptor beta chains from one sample, sequenced in a study of CD4 T cells in relation to SARS-CoV-2 and coronaviruses. Only in-frame clones appear in the TCRdb table, and some are missing; sequencing was by immunoSEQ multiplex PCR. The table lists some 45,000 clones, 82% of them singletons. Antigen specificity for these receptors is unknown. The specimen sequenced was naive CD4+ T cells from PBMCs, cultured in vitro. These receptors came from an adult with COVID-19. Both conserved end residues are part of each CDR3. D genes are given only for firm matches. Clone size is not always given. Where it is, it says once, few, many or a class for expanded clones.

j_call clone_size d_call v_call cdr3_aa cdr3_nt
TRBJ1-4 - - TRBV18 CASSSPNHEKLFF TGTGCCAGCTCGAGCCCAAACCATGAAAAACTGTTTTTT
TRBJ2-1 - - TRBV15 CATSRDTAIRLVGGGNEQFF TGTGCCACCAGCAGAGATACGGCGATCCGGTTAGTGGGAGGGGGGAATGAGCAGTTCTTC
TRBJ2-7 - - TRBV19 CASSAGISYEQYF TGTGCCAGTAGTGCCGGGATTAGCTACGAGCAGTACTTC
TRBJ1-3 - TRBD1 TRBV7-9 CASSPGTGNSGNTIYF TGTGCCAGCAGCCCAGGGACAGGAAACTCTGGAAACACCATATATTTT
TRBJ2-3 - - TRBV7-2 CASSLTDTQYF TGTGCCAGCAGCTTAACAGATACGCAGTATTTT
TRBJ2-5 - TRBD2 TRBV5-1 CASSFGGGTTQYF TGCGCCAGCAGCTTTGGGGGGGGGACCACCCAGTACTTC
TRBJ2-1 - - TRBV6-5 CASSYYGRHREQFF TGTGCCAGCAGTTACTATGGACGCCACCGGGAGCAGTTCTTC
TRBJ2-1 - TRBD2 TRBV28 CASRGVGAGAYNEQFF TGTGCCAGCAGGGGGGTCGGGGCGGGAGCCTACAATGAGCAGTTCTTC
TRBJ2-7 - TRBD2 TRBV28 CASSLHREDLYEQYF TGTGCCAGCAGCCTACACCGGGAGGATCTCTACGAGCAGTACTTC
TRBJ1-1 few - TRBV2 CASSDITNTEAFF TGTGCCAGCAGTGATATAACGAACACTGAAGCTTTCTTT
TRBJ2-1 - TRBD2 TRBV28 CASSFPLAGAINEQFF TGTGCCAGCAGTTTCCCCCTAGCGGGAGCGATCAATGAGCAGTTCTTC
TRBJ2-7 - TRBD2 TRBV28 CASSLRGDEQYF TGTGCCAGCAGTTTGCGGGGGGACGAGCAGTACTTC
TRBJ2-5 once - TRBV6-6 CASSSPVHGEETQYF TGTGCCAGCAGTTCCCCTGTTCACGGGGAAGAGACCCAGTACTTC
TRBJ2-6 - - TRBV6-1 CASSESHSGANVLTF TGTGCCAGCAGTGAGTCCCACTCTGGGGCCAACGTCCTGACTTTC
TRBJ1-5 - - TRBV30 CAWTKLGLNQPQHF TGTGCCTGGACCAAATTGGGGCTGAATCAGCCCCAGCATTTT
TRBJ2-1 - - TRBV29-1 CSVLPAGAPDNEQFF TGCAGCGTTCTACCAGCAGGCGCACCGGACAATGAGCAGTTCTTC
TRBJ2-3 - - TRBV5-1 CASSLARQLTDTQYF TGCGCTAGCAGCTTGGCTCGCCAGCTCACAGATACGCAGTATTTT
TRBJ2-1 - TRBD2 TRBV11-2 CASRSFILAASSYNEQFF TGTGCCAGCAGGAGTTTTATACTAGCGGCGAGCTCCTACAATGAGCAGTTCTTC
TRBJ2-7 - - TRBV21-1 CASSKGLRTPHSYEQYF TGTGCCAGCAGCAAAGGTTTAAGGACTCCCCACTCCTACGAGCAGTACTTC
TRBJ2-3 - TRBD2 TRBV5-1 CASIPSGSGTDTQYF TGCGCCAGCATCCCTAGCGGGAGCGGCACAGATACGCAGTATTTT
TRBJ1-2 once - TRBV4-1 CASSQDLGYGYTF TGCGCCAGCAGCCAAGATTTAGGATATGGCTACACCTTC
TRBJ1-5 - - TRBV7-2 CASSLGSRDGQPQHF TGTGCCAGCAGCCTAGGTAGCAGGGACGGTCAGCCCCAGCATTTT
TRBJ2-2 - - TRBV7-9 CASSFAGSTGELFF TGTGCCAGCAGCTTTGCGGGTAGCACCGGGGAGCTGTTTTTT
TRBJ2-7 once - TRBV18 CASSSGPHGTYEQYF TGTGCCAGCTCCTCGGGACCCCACGGCACCTACGAGCAGTACTTC
TRBJ1-1 - TRBD1 TRBV11-2 CASSVRGPNTEAFF TGTGCCAGCAGCGTGAGGGGGCCGAACACTGAAGCTTTCTTT
TRBJ1-5 once TRBD1 TRBV2 CASSVVPGQVVRDQPQHF TGTGCCAGCAGTGTAGTCCCGGGACAGGTCGTGAGGGATCAGCCCCAGCATTTT
TRBJ1-2 - - TRBV28 CASSSSTANYGYTF TGTGCCAGCAGTTCGTCGACAGCTAACTATGGCTACACCTTC
TRBJ1-6 - - TRBV7-6 CASSLAYQGFSSYNSPLHF TGTGCCAGCAGCTTAGCGTATCAGGGATTTAGCTCCTATAATTCACCCCTCCACTTT
TRBJ1-2 few - TRBV29-1 CSVGDGYTF TGCAGCGTTGGCGATGGCTACACCTTC
TRBJ2-7 - - TRBV27 CASSRAGNSYEQYF TGTGCCAGCAGTCGTGCGGGGAACTCCTACGAGCAGTACTTC
TRBJ2-7 few - TRBV28 CASSPPGYEQYF TGTGCCAGCAGTCCTCCAGGCTACGAGCAGTACTTC
TRBJ2-7 - - TRBV29-1 CSVRQGPGYEQYF TGCAGCGTTCGCCAGGGGCCTGGCTACGAGCAGTACTTC
TRBJ2-2 - - TRBV28 CASSSRGAPGELFF TGTGCCAGCAGTAGCCGGGGGGCTCCCGGGGAGCTGTTTTTT
TRBJ2-3 - TRBD1 TRBV7-6 CASSTRDRNTDTQYF TGTGCCAGCAGCACGAGGGACAGGAACACAGATACGCAGTATTTT
TRBJ2-3 - TRBD1 TRBV6-2/TRBV6-3 CASSTGGDTQYF TGTGCCAGCAGTACAGGGGGAGATACGCAGTATTTT
TRBJ2-3 - TRBD2 TRBV6-4 CASSDSTGGPDTQYF TGTGCCAGCAGTGACTCGACGGGAGGGCCAGATACGCAGTATTTT
TRBJ2-1 - TRBD2 TRBV12-5 CASGLGLAESYNEQFF TGTGCTAGTGGTTTGGGACTAGCGGAGAGCTACAATGAGCAGTTCTTC
TRBJ2-2 once - TRBV4-1 CASSKPGTNTGELFF TGCGCCAGCAGCAAACCAGGGACGAACACCGGGGAGCTGTTTTTT
TRBJ2-2 - TRBD2 TRBV6-2/TRBV6-3 CASSYATSGRASNTGELFF TGTGCCAGCAGTTACGCGACTAGCGGGAGGGCCTCGAACACCGGGGAGCTGTTTTTT
TRBJ2-7 - - TRBV28 CASSLSPDSSYEQYF TGTGCCAGCAGTTTATCCCCGGACAGTAGCTACGAGCAGTACTTC
TRBJ1-5 - - TRBV3-1/TRBV3-2 CASSQRSGNQPQHF TGTGCCAGCAGCCAAAGGTCAGGGAATCAGCCCCAGCATTTT